The 20 T cell receptor beta chains below come from one sample, sequenced in a study of blood T cell repertoires in COVID-19. The repertoire was sequenced with immunoSEQ multiplex PCR; TCRdb's copy has only in-frame clones and lacks some. The sample records tens of thousands of clones, around nine tenths being singletons. Sequencing was done on a sample of peripheral blood. These receptors came from a man aged 25 to 45 with acute or convalescent COVID-19.

This chain uses TRBV5-1 with TRBJ2-5; D not resolved. Germline V gene lookup returns CDR1 SGHRS and CDR2 YFSETQ. CDR3 length equals 13 residues. The V end was cut by 2 bases, the J end by 5 bases, with 10 bases between. CDR3 DNA: TGCGCCAGCAGCTTTTTAGAAATGGAGACCCAGTACTTC. It translates to CASSFLEMETQYF. Filled out from reference TRBV5-1 and TRBJ2-5, the complete variable domain reads KAGVTQTPRYLIKTRGQQVTLSCSPISGHRSVSWYQQTPGQGLQFLFEYFSETQRNKGNFPGRFSGRQFSNSRSEMNVSTLELGDSALYLCASSFLEMETQYFGPGTRLLVL.

This chain connects TRBV5-8 to TRBJ2-1; D gene uncertain. Germline V gene lookup returns CDR1 SGHTS and CDR2 YDEGEE. The V end lost 2 bases, the J end lost 2 bases, and 5 bases lay between the germline ends. This CDR3 is built from 13 residues. The CDR3, as DNA: TGTGCCAGCAGCTTCGGTGCCTACAATGAGCAGTTCTTC. Protein sequence: CASSFGAYNEQFF.

The chain is built from TRBV28 and TRBJ2-6, with 10 nucleotides matching TRBD2. The V gene's germline CDR1 is MDHEN and CDR2 SYDVKM. This CDR3 has 19 residues. V was clipped by 7 bases and J by 4 bases; unmatched bases: 16. The DNA of the CDR3 is TGTGCCAGCAACCGTGTCGGGCTAGCGGGGGTCATGGGGGCCAACGTCCTGACTTTC. This translates into CASNRVGLAGVMGANVLTF.

A few counts support this clone. This chain joins TRBV28 and TRBJ1-2; D ambiguous. Germline V gene data show CDR1 as MDHEN and CDR2 as SYDVKM. The CDR3 sequence is 11 residues long. Trimming shortened V by 4 bases and J by 7 bases, and 7 bases separated the two germline ends. CDR3 nucleotide sequence: TGTGCCAGCAGTTACCCCGGTGGCTACACCTTC. It encodes CASSYPGGYTF.

The chain joins TRBV18 to TRBJ1-1, with D uncertain. The V and J ends lost 6 bases and 0 bases respectively, with 8 bases between them. The CDR3 is made up of 13 amino acids. Germline V gene sequence: CDR1 KGHSH, CDR2 LQKENI. Here the CDR3 DNA reads TGTGCCAGCTCGTACACAATGAACACTGAAGCTTTCTTT. Translating it yields CASSYTMNTEAFF.

The rearrangement links TRBV24-1 to TRBJ2-2, with 8 positions matching TRBD1. J was trimmed by 1 base and V by 9 bases; bases with no gene match: 0. The CDR3 sequence is 13 residues long. Germline CDR1 reads KGHDR; CDR2 reads SFDVKD. The CDR3: CATGTGNTGELFF. The CDR3 nucleotides read TGTGCCACCGGGACAGGGAACACCGGGGAGCTGTTTTTT.

The chain uses TRBV15 and TRBJ1-6; D remains unclear. V gave up 1 base and J gave up 7 bases, with 8 bases separating them. The CDR3 loop spans 14 amino acids. Germline V gene sequence: CDR1 LNHNV, CDR2 YYDKDF (reference sequence). CDR3 sequence: CATSRGGHNSPLHF. The CDR3 bases are TGTGCCACCAGCAGAGGAGGTCACAATTCACCCCTCCACTTT.

This clone appeared a single time. This chain links TRBV5-1 with TRBJ2-3, with D perhaps TRBD2 (5 bases). The germline CDR1 and CDR2 sequences are SGHRS and YFSETQ. Trimming shortened V by 6 bases and J by 4 bases, and 12 bases separated the two germline ends. The CDR3 totals 13 residues. The CDR3 protein is CASTAGGSDTQYF. DNA for the CDR3: TGCGCCAGCACGGCAGGAGGATCAGATACGCAGTATTTT.

The chain combines TRBV4-1 with TRBJ2-5; a possible D gene is TRBD2 (6 bases). This CDR3 has 16 amino acids. Germline V gene lookup returns CDR1 MGHRA and CDR2 YSYEKL. Trimming removed 1 base from V and 7 bases from J, with 19 bases in between. Written as DNA, the CDR3 is TGCGCCAGCAGCCAAGCCCACGGCGGCGGGATTTCGACCCAGTACTTC. It is translated as CASSQAHGGGISTQYF.

This clone appeared a single time. The rearrangement uses TRBV5-1 and TRBJ2-7, with a tentative D call TRBD1 (5 bases). V lost 0 bases, J lost 6 bases, and 16 bases lay in between. The germline gives CDR1 SGHRS, CDR2 YFSETQ. The length of the CDR3 is 15 residues. CDR3 protein: CASSLDRPPFFEQYF. CDR3 DNA sequence: TGCGCCAGCAGCTTGGACAGGCCGCCGTTTTTCGAGCAGTACTTC.

V usage is TRBV28 and J usage is TRBJ2-2; no clear D. The V gene's germline CDR1 is MDHEN and CDR2 SYDVKM. The V end was cut by 6 bases, the J end by 2 bases, with 7 bases between. The CDR3 sequence is 13 residues long. The CDR3 DNA reads TGTGCCAGCAGACACCCTAACACCGGGGAGCTGTTTTTT. This codes for CASRHPNTGELFF.

CDR3 amino acids: CASSLYGGTDTQYF. CDR3 DNA sequence: TGTGCCAGCAGCTTATATGGAGGTACAGATACGCAGTATTTT. The chain joins TRBV7-2 to TRBJ2-3; D is possibly TRBD2 (5 bases). V was trimmed by 2 bases and J by 3 bases, leaving 9 bases between them. This CDR3 has 14 amino acids. Germline CDR1 reads SGHTA; CDR2 reads FQGNSA.

The V call is TRBV2, the J call TRBJ2-1; 9 bases line up with TRBD1. The germline V gene encodes CDR1 SNHLY and CDR2 FYNNEI. The CDR3 consists of 15 residues. The CDR3 nucleotides read TGTGCTATCCTCCCGGGACAGGGAGCCTACAATGAGCAGTTCTTC. It is translated as CAILPGQGAYNEQFF.

The V call is TRBV19, the J call TRBJ2-5; D perhaps matches TRBD2 (6 bases). V was trimmed by 8 bases and J by 4 bases, leaving 11 bases between them. The CDR3 runs to 12 residues. Germline CDR1 LNHDA, CDR2 SQIVND (reference sequence). CDR3 sequence reads: CASSPTRETQYF. The DNA of the CDR3 is TGTGCCAGTTCACCGACTAGAGAGACCCAGTACTTC.

The chain joins TRBV21-1 to TRBJ2-7; TRBD2 is the table's D call and was not checked against the DNA. TRBV21-1 is recorded as a pseudogene. There are 16 residues in the CDR3. This chain's CDR3 is CASSKVEELAVSEQYF. The DNA of the CDR3 is TGTGCCAGCAGCAAAGTCGAAGAACTAGCGGTTAGCGAGCAGTACTTC.

The chain carries TRBV5-1 and TRBJ2-7; D possibly corresponds to TRBD2 (6 bases). There are 15 residues in the CDR3. Germline-derived CDR1 and CDR2 are SGHRS and YFSETQ. Trimming took off 5 bases at V and 0 bases at J, with 15 bases between the two ends. CDR3 DNA sequence: TGCGCCAGCAGGATCGGGAGCCCCAGCTCCTACGAGCAGTACTTC. As protein: CASRIGSPSSYEQYF.

The V gene is TRBV28, the J gene TRBJ2-7; TRBD1 agrees at 10 bases. The CDR3 sequence is 13 residues long. Germline CDR1 reads MDHEN; CDR2 reads SYDVKM. Losses at the gene ends were 7 bases for V and 4 bases for J; bases not matched to a gene: 4. In nucleotides, the CDR3 is TGTGCCAGCATCCCGGGACAGGGGTACGAGCAGTACTTC. Protein sequence: CASIPGQGYEQYF.

The gene calls are TRBV6-5 and TRBJ2-5, with TRBD1 identical over 7 bases. Germline V gene sequence: CDR1 MNHEY, CDR2 SVGAGI. The CDR3 contains 13 residues. The V gene end was trimmed by 7 bases and the J gene end by 5 bases; junction bases not matched to a gene: 7. CDR3 nucleotides: TGTGCCAGCAAGAGACAGGGCGCTGAGACCCAGTACTTC. Its translation is CASKRQGAETQYF.

The CDR3 spells CASSRGADYNSPLHF. The CDR3, as DNA: TGTGCCAGCAGTCGAGGAGCGGATTATAATTCACCCCTCCACTTT. This chain connects TRBV6-5 to TRBJ1-6; D remains unclear. CDR1 MNHEY and CDR2 SVGAGI come from the germline V gene. V was trimmed by 5 bases and J by 4 bases, leaving 12 bases between them. The CDR3 totals 15 residues.

This chain connects TRBV7-2 to TRBJ2-5; D is perhaps TRBD1 (5 bases). The CDR3 contains 15 residues. The V end was cut by 4 bases, the J end by 5 bases, with 17 bases between. The V gene's germline CDR1 is SGHTA and CDR2 FQGNSA. The CDR3 spells CASSSDQGFGETQYF. CDR3 in DNA: TGTGCCAGCAGCTCGGATCAGGGTTTCGGGGAGACCCAGTACTTC.